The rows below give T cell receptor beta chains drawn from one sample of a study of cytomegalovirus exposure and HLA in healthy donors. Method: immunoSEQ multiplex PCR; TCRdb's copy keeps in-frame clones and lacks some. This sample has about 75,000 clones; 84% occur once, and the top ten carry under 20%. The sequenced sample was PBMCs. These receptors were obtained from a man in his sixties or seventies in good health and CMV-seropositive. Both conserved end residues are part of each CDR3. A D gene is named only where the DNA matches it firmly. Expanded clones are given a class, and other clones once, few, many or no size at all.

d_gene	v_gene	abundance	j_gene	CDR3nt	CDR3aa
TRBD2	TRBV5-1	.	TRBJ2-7	TGCGCCAGCCGTCAATCTAGCGGGAACTCCTACGAGCAGTACTTC	CASRQSSGNSYEQYF
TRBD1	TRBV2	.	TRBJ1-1	TGTGCCAGCAGTTTATCCAATCTACTAGCAGGGGGACAGGTATGGAACACTGAAGCTTTCTTT	CASSLSNLLAGGQVWNTEAFF
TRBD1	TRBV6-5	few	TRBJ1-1	TGTGCCAGCAGTTACTCGTACAGGGGTGACACTGAAGCTTTCTTT	CASSYSYRGDTEAFF
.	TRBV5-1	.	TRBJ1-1	TGCGCCAGCAGCGCTGACAGCTCGAACACTGAAGCTTTCTTT	CASSADSSNTEAFF
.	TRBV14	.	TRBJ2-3	TGTGCCAGCAGCCAAGGGTTCGGAGCGGGTGGTAGCACAGATACGCAGTATTTT	CASSQGFGAGGSTDTQYF
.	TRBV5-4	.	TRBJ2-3	TGTGCCAGCAGCCCCTCGGGCGGGTCAGGCACAGATACGCAGTATTTT	CASSPSGGSGTDTQYF
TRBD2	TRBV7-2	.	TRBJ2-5	TGTGCCATCGAAGCGGGGGGGCCTTATGAGACCCAGTACTTC	CAIEAGGPYETQYF
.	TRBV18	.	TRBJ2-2	TGTGCCAGCCTTCAGGGGTCCTACACCGGGGAGCTGTTTTTT	CASLQGSYTGELFF
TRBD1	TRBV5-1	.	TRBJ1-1	TGCGCCAGCAGCCTGACAGGGATGAACACTGAAGCTTTCTTT	CASSLTGMNTEAFF
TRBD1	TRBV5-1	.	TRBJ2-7	TGCGCCAGCAGCGCCCGGGACAGGGCGGGAGAGCAGTACTTC	CASSARDRAGEQYF
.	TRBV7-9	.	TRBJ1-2	TGTGCCAGCAGCCCGGTCGGGGAAGGAGGAGGCTACACCTTC	CASSPVGEGGGYTF
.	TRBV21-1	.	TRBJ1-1	TGTGCCAGCAGCAAAGCACCTCGGCTAGGAACTGAAGCTTTCTTT	CASSKAPRLGTEAFF
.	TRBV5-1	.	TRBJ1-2	TGCGCCAGCAGCTTGGTCGGAGACGATGGCTACACCTTC	CASSLVGDDGYTF
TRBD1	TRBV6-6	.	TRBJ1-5	TGTGCCAGCAGCCGACAGGGTGGGCCCCAGCATTTT	CASSRQGGPQHF
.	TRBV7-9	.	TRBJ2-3	TGTGCCAGCAGCTTCCAGGGGACGTTGACAGATACGCAGTATTTT	CASSFQGTLTDTQYF